This T cell receptor (beta chain) derives from a study of cytomegalovirus exposure and HLA in healthy donors. In the study overall: There were some 400 genotyped donors. Of these, roughly 80% fell in the genetic ancestry cluster associated with self-reported Caucasian donors. Study-wide points: Sequencing depth roughly uniform across donors was assumed in presence/absence analyses.

PCR primers comprised 60 Vbeta and 13 Jbeta primers. Clones were sequenced by immunoSEQ multiplex PCR, and TCRdb holds only the in-frame ones, with some missing. The repertoire holds under 150,000 clones, with under 90% as singletons. This clone has a handful of counts. Antigen specificity is unknown. Sequencing used PBMCs. This receptor was identified in a man younger than 35 in good health and CMV-seronegative.

The CDR3 region is CASSQISGGGSGYTF. The CDR3 DNA is TGTGCCAGCAGCCAAATTTCAGGGGGCGGTTCTGGCTACACCTTC. The chain combines TRBV14 with TRBJ1-2, with TRBD1 matching over 8 bases. The length of the CDR3 is 15 residues. Germline lookup yields CDR1 SGHDN and CDR2 FVKESK. The junction had 9 bases not matched to a gene; V was cut back by 2 bases and J by 7 bases.